The 16 T cell receptor beta chains below come from one sample, sequenced in a study of blood T cells in healthy people across ages. Primers used in a second PCR of roughly 6 to 11 cycles were a sample-barcoded 5' primer and a J-beta primer mix. TCRdb ran MiXCR on the 5' RACE reads and lists one entry per CDR3 protein. The table records about 800,000 distinct CDR3 sequences, 25% of them present only once. The same data also contributed to another study, on T cells of mothers and their children.

Sequencing was carried out using blood. These receptors came from a boy aged 5-17 years in good health.

This clonotype appeared a single time. It may be a read error: a sequence one base away is much more abundant. The CDR3 coding sequence is TGTGCCAGCAGCGTAGGGAGGGGGCGCGCAACTAATGAAAAACTGTTTTTT. This encodes CASSVGRGRATNEKLFF. The chain carries TRBV7-2 and TRBJ1-4; 7 nucleotides align to TRBD1. The V gene's germline CDR1 is SGHTA and CDR2 FQGNSA. This CDR3 region has 17 residues. V shed 5 bases, J shed 0 bases, and the junction held 9 bases outside the gene matches. Complete variable domain (other parts from reference TRBV7-2 and TRBJ1-4): GAGVSQSPSNKVTEKGKDVELRCDPISGHTALYWYRQSLGQGLEFLIYFQGNSAPDKSGLPSDRFSAERTGGSVSTLTIQRTQQEDSAVYLCASSVGRGRATNEKLFFGSGTQLSVL.

Ten or more counts support this clonotype. The V and J genes are TRBV4-3 and TRBJ2-1, with 8 bases that match TRBD2. V gave up 0 bases and J gave up 2 bases; unmatched junction bases: 3. The length of the CDR3 is 16 residues. CDR1 and CDR2 from the germline V gene are LGHNA and YSLEER. DNA for the CDR3: TGCGCCAGCAGCCAAGAGGCAGCGGGGGCCTACAATGAGCAGTTCTTC. Amino acids: CASSQEAAGAYNEQFF.

This clonotype was recorded a few times. This sequence joins TRBV6-2 or TRBV6-3 and TRBJ2-5; 11 nucleotides agree with TRBD2. Germline CDR1 MNHEY, CDR2 SVGEGT. CDR3 length: 17 amino acids. The J segment lost 1 base and the V segment lost 2 bases, leaving 6 bases of the junction unmatched. The CDR3 DNA is TGTGCCAGCAGTTACGGAAGACTAGCGGGGACCCAAGAGACCCAGTACTTC. This sequence encodes CASSYGRLAGTQETQYF.

This clonotype occurred a few times. This chain joins TRBV28 and TRBJ2-1; 11 bases line up with TRBD2. The V and J ends lost 1 base and 1 base, in that order; junction bases with no gene match: 9. The CDR3 has 19 amino acids. CDR1 is MDHEN and CDR2 is SYDVKM in the germline V gene. The DNA for the CDR3 is TGTGCCAGCAGTTTATTTAAGCAGGGACTAGCGGTTTCCTACAATGAGCAGTTCTTC. Translating gives CASSLFKQGLAVSYNEQFF.

This clonotype was seen more than once but under ten times. The chain joins TRBV29-1 to TRBJ2-7; TRBD1 matches at 7 bases. CDR3 length: 13 amino acids. Germline trimming cut 7 bases from V and 1 base from J; bases unmatched to any gene: 7. CDR1 and CDR2 (germline): SQVTM, ANQGSEA. This CDR3 reads CSGKTGPSYEQYF. For the CDR3, the DNA is TGCAGCGGAAAGACAGGGCCTTCCTACGAGCAGTACTTC.

The chain uses TRBV6-1 and TRBJ2-1; tentatively, D is TRBD2 (5 bases). CDR1 and CDR2 from the germline V gene are MNHNS and SASEGT. With 3 bases removed from V and 8 bases from J, the gap between germline ends came to 11 bases. This CDR3 comprises 13 residues. DNA of the CDR3: TGTGCCAGCAGTGATATGAAGGGAGATGAGCAGTTCTTC. It translates to CASSDMKGDEQFF.

This chain connects TRBV7-6 to TRBJ2-1; 10 bases map to TRBD2. CDR1 and CDR2 (germline): SGHVS, FNYEAQ. The CDR3 consists of 15 residues. V was pared by 4 bases and J by 7 bases, with 7 bases of the junction left unmatched. In nucleotides, the CDR3 is TGTGCCAGCAGCTGGCTAGCGGGGGCAACTAATGAGCAGTTCTTC. Translated: CASSWLAGATNEQFF. Using reference TRBV7-6 and TRBJ2-1 for the parts outside the CDR3, the full variable domain is GAGVSQSPRYKVTKRGQDVALRCDPISGHVSLYWYRQALGQGPEFLTYFNYEAQQDKSGLPNDRFSAERPEGSISTLTIQRTEQRDSAMYRCASSWLAGATNEQFFGPGTRLTVL.

Only a few counts were recorded for this clonotype. The chain has TRBV7-9 and TRBJ2-3; 7 bases match TRBD2. V shed 5 bases, J shed 4 bases, and the junction held 6 bases outside the gene matches. The CDR3 spans 14 residues. Germline lookup yields CDR1 SEHNR and CDR2 FQNEAQ (reference sequence). The CDR3 spells CASSNRDYPDTQYF. The DNA of the CDR3 is TGTGCCAGCAGCAACCGGGACTACCCAGATACGCAGTATTTT.

This clonotype was counted a few times. Its ends do not fully match the called genes, so a read error is possible. The chain is built from TRBV12-3 or TRBV12-4 and TRBJ2-1, with a tentative D call TRBD1 (6 bases). The CDR3 totals 15 residues. CDR3 coding DNA: TGTGCCAGCAGAACCTCCGGGACATCGCAACACGAGCAGTGCTTC. This codes for CASRTSGTSQHEQCF.

This sequence joins TRBV29-1 and TRBJ2-7, with 11 bases lining up with TRBD1. Trimming at V came to 7 bases and at J to 6 bases, leaving 5 bases not matched to a gene. The length of the CDR3 is 12 residues. CDR1 is SQVTM and CDR2 is ANQGSEA in the germline V gene. CDR3 region: CSGGTGGGEQYF. Here the CDR3 DNA reads TGCAGCGGAGGGACAGGGGGAGGCGAGCAGTACTTC.

The J gene is TRBJ1-1, the V gene TRBV7-2; maybe TRBD1 (6 bases). Trimming pared 0 bases from V and 2 bases from J, leaving 25 bases between. The CDR3 extends over 20 amino acids. The germline V gene has CDR1 SGHTA and CDR2 FQGNSA. The DNA for the CDR3 is TGTGCCAGCAGCTTAGCGTGGGGGGGCCGGCAGGGGCGACCTAACACTGAAGCTTTCTTT. This codes for CASSLAWGGRQGRPNTEAFF.

The rearrangement uses TRBV4-1 and TRBJ1-4; D ambiguous. CDR3 length: 13 amino acids. V gave up 5 bases and J gave up 15 bases, with 19 bases separating them. The germline CDR1 and CDR2 sequences are MGHRA and YSYEKL. CDR3 in amino acids: CASSSRFSDVVFF. In nucleotides, the CDR3 is TGCGCCAGCAGCTCTCGCTTTTCGGACGTGGTGTTTTTT.

This clonotype was picked up a small number of times. The chain is built from TRBV7-2 and TRBJ2-5, with D unresolved. Germline CDR1 and CDR2: SGHTA and FQGNSA. The CDR3 sequence is 12 residues long. The V end was cut by 5 bases, the J end by 9 bases, with 13 bases between. The CDR3 sequence: CASSPPTQAQYF. The CDR3 bases are TGTGCCAGCAGCCCACCTACCCAGGCCCAGTACTTC. Complete variable domain (other parts from reference TRBV7-2 and TRBJ2-5): GAGVSQSPSNKVTEKGKDVELRCDPISGHTALYWYRQSLGQGLEFLIYFQGNSAPDKSGLPSDRFSAERTGGSVSTLTIQRTQQEDSAVYLCASSPPTQAQYFGPGTRLLVL.

This chain uses TRBV4-1 with TRBJ2-5, with unresolved D. Matching the DNA end better, TRBJ2-7 makes the J call doubtful. There are 15 residues in the CDR3. In germline, CDR1 is MGHRA, CDR2 YSYEKL. CDR3 loop: CASSQAPDSSYEQYF. The CDR3 nucleotides read TGCGCCAGCAGCCAAGCCCCAGATAGCTCCTACGAGCAGTACTTC.

This clonotype appeared a few times. The chain joins TRBV4-3 to TRBJ2-4; D perhaps matches TRBD2 (5 bases). CDR3 length: 19 amino acids. Germline assignment: CDR1 LGHNA and CDR2 YSLEER. The V end was cut by 1 base, the J end by 6 bases, with 25 bases between. The CDR3 region is CASSQVYLSSDGGRNIQYF. The CDR3 nucleotides read TGCGCCAGCAGCCAAGTTTATTTGTCGTCGGATGGAGGAAGAAACATTCAGTACTTC.

This clonotype was detected a few times. The V gene is TRBV27, the J gene TRBJ2-1; 14 nucleotides agree with TRBD2. Germline trimming cut 5 bases from V and 1 base from J; bases unmatched to any gene: 7. This CDR3 is 18 amino acids long. Germline-derived CDR1 and CDR2 are MNHEY and SMNVEV (reference sequence). CDR3: CASSPTWTSGGSYNEQFF. The DNA for the CDR3 is TGTGCCAGCAGTCCAACGTGGACTAGCGGGGGGTCCTACAATGAGCAGTTCTTC.